This TCR beta chain was obtained from a study of T cells in women clearing cervical HPV infection. Turning to the study itself: Case blood was drawn a median approximately five months after lesion detection. Findings and limits, study-wide: TRBV6-7 abundance was lower in cases than controls (around 0.1% versus 0.15%).

Comment on this clone: Its target is unknown. The read finishes 3 residues shy of the CDR3 end, and the germline J gene is used to complete it. The same CDR3 also results from other DNA sequences found in this sample.

TCRdb's table, derived via immunoSEQ multiplex PCR, lists solely in-frame clones and lacks some. In all, the sample yields 20,000 to 25,000 clones. The CDR3 covers 15 residues. The germline V gene encodes CDR1 KGHSH and CDR2 LQKENI. J lost 3 bases, V lost 6 bases, and 5 bases had no gene match. This TCR came from a woman between 18 and 69 years old with a cervical HPV16 infection that either progressed to CIN3+ or cleared (not recorded which). V is TRBV18 and J is TRBJ1-3; 10 bases are shared with TRBD1. The specimen sequenced was blood buffy coat. CDR3 DNA, as far as it was read: TGTGCCAGCTCGTCCGGGACAGGGGTTGGAAACACC. This sequence encodes CASSSGTGVGNT. The entire CDR3 sequence reads CASSSGTGVGNTIYF.